This TCR beta chain was identified during a study of shared clonotypes between healthy human individuals. This CDR3 spans 14 amino acids. CDR1 is MDHEN, CDR2 SYDVKM, per germline. Trimming left V 4 bases short and J 0 bases short, with 7 bases between. This clone was observed at least ten times. Replicate PCRs from sorted subsets contained around 200 ng DNA, which is approximately 30,000 T cell genomes. In the original analysis: Filtering differed for immunoSEQ, which gave only junction sequences without quality scores. The table came from immunoSEQ multiplex PCR; TCRdb's copy has only in-frame clones and leaves some out. V, J and clone size derive from that table, while D and trimming were established from the DNA sequence. The sample carries approximately 1.1 million clones, approximately 80% recorded once.

Specimen: memory CD4+ T cells from PBMCs. The subset was: CD45RA-negative fraction. This clonotype was obtained from a man in his late teens or twenties in good health. Some clones in this sample may be carry-over from other donors' samples. The chain uses TRBV28 and TRBJ2-4; TRBD1 might be the D (6 bases). CDR3 protein: CASSSGQAKNIQYF. In nucleotides, the CDR3 is TGTGCCAGCAGTTCGGGACAAGCCAAAAACATTCAGTACTTC.